These 19 T cell receptor beta chains came from one sample sequenced in a study of identical twins. TCRdb re-derived calls from the 5' RACE reads in MiXCR, one entry per CDR3 protein. Of a few hundred thousand distinct CDR3 sequences detected, around 18% appear once; the ten largest clones hold around 12%. Sequenced sample: naive T cells sorted from blood. The receptors here all came from a man aged 45-65 years in good health.

The chain carries TRBV20-1 and TRBJ2-3, with 11 bases lining up with TRBD2. The V gene's germline CDR1 is DFQATT and CDR2 SNEGSKA (reference sequence). The CDR3 covers 14 residues. Trimming at V came to 6 bases and at J to 6 bases, leaving 8 bases not matched to a gene. The CDR3 spells CSATSGGLWDTQYF. In DNA, the CDR3 is TGCAGTGCCACTAGCGGGGGCCTCTGGGATACGCAGTATTTT.

There are many counts of this clonotype. V usage is TRBV20-1 and J usage is TRBJ1-3; weak D call: TRBD1 (6 bases). Germline CDR1 is DFQATT and CDR2 is SNEGSKA (reference sequence). The CDR3 spans 15 residues. Trimming stripped 3 bases from V and 2 bases from J, with 14 bases between. The CDR3 DNA reads TGCAGTGCTAGCCCCGGACGGGGGCCTGGAAACACCATATATTTT. Protein sequence: CSASPGRGPGNTIYF.

The chain is built from TRBV25-1 and TRBJ1-2, with a possible D match to TRBD1 (5 bases). Germline V lookup: CDR1 MGHDK, CDR2 SYGVNS. Trimming removed 7 bases from V and 4 bases from J, with 10 bases in between. The CDR3 runs to 12 residues. DNA for the CDR3: TGTGCCAGCACCGGAGACAGCTATGGCTACACCTTC. Protein product: CASTGDSYGYTF.

The V call is TRBV5-4, the J call TRBJ2-5, with D perhaps TRBD2 (7 bases). Trimming took off 4 bases at V and 4 bases at J, with 23 bases between the two ends. Germline CDR1 is SGHNT and CDR2 is YYREEE (reference sequence). There are 17 residues in the CDR3. The chain's CDR3 is CASSLGGTLLQGETQYF. CDR3 sequence (DNA): TGTGCCAGCAGCCTCGGGGGGACACTCCTTCAGGGAGAGACCCAGTACTTC.

The chain combines TRBV15 with TRBJ1-6; no definite D call. CDR1 LNHNV and CDR2 YYDKDF come from the germline V gene (reference sequence). The CDR3 loop spans 17 amino acids. The V and J ends lost 0 bases and 1 base respectively, with 10 bases between them. The CDR3: CATSRDRTESYNSPLHF. CDR3 DNA: TGTGCCACCAGCAGAGATCGAACGGAGTCCTATAATTCACCCCTCCACTTT.

V and J are TRBV7-2 and TRBJ2-2, with D tentatively TRBD1 or TRBD2 (5 bases each). The V and J ends lost 6 bases and 5 bases respectively, with 16 bases between them. In germline, CDR1 is SGHTA, CDR2 FQGNSA. CDR3 size: 15 residues. CDR3 loop: CASRGQDSETGELFF. In DNA form, the CDR3 reads TGTGCCAGCAGGGGGCAGGACTCTGAGACCGGGGAGCTGTTTTTT.

This clonotype was seen at least ten times. J is TRBJ2-7 and V is TRBV25-1, with 7 bases identical to TRBD1. This CDR3 has 15 residues. V dropped 1 base and J dropped 0; count of bases not matched to a gene: 3. CDR1 is MGHDK and CDR2 is SYGVNS in the germline V gene. The CDR3 DNA reads as TGTGCCAGCAGTGAATTCGGACAGGTCTCCTACGAGCAGTACTTC. It is translated as CASSEFGQVSYEQYF.

At least ten counts were recorded for this clonotype. V gene TRBV7-8 combines with J gene TRBJ2-7; a weak D match, TRBD2 (6 bases). Germline V gene sequence: CDR1 SGHVS, CDR2 FQNEAQ. V gave up 5 bases and J gave up 2 bases, with 16 bases separating them. The CDR3 is 15 amino acids. The CDR3 DNA reads as TGTGCCAGCAGCGGAAGACTAGGGGCTACCTACGAGCAGTACTTC. Translated, it gives CASSGRLGATYEQYF.

The chain couples TRBV18 to TRBJ1-5, with D unresolved. Germline V lookup: CDR1 KGHSH, CDR2 LQKENI. Trimming took 3 bases from V and 0 from J, leaving 15 bases between them. The CDR3 loop spans 17 amino acids. The CDR3 DNA reads TGTGCCAGCTCACCCCCAGGAGCAGTATATAGCAATCAGCCCCAGCATTTT. Translation gives CASSPPGAVYSNQPQHF.

There are many counts of this clonotype. The V gene is TRBV7-9, the J gene TRBJ2-1; the D gene is possibly TRBD1 (5 bases). The V gene lost 5 bases and the J gene lost 8 bases, with 16 bases spanning the gap. CDR1 is SEHNR, CDR2 FQNEAQ, per germline (reference sequence). The CDR3 is 14 residues long. CDR3 bases: TGTGCCAGCAGCAACCCGGAAAGGGGCGATGAGCAGTTCTTC. Residues: CASSNPERGDEQFF. Based on the CDR3 plus reference TRBV7-9 and TRBJ2-1, the full variable domain is DTGVSQNPRHKITKRGQNVTFRCDPISEHNRLYWYRQTLGQGPEFLTYFQNEAQLEKSRLLSDRFSAERPKGSFSTLEIQRTEQGDSAMYLCASSNPERGDEQFFGPGTRLTVL.

This clonotype was recorded a few times. CDR3 DNA sequence: TGTGCCAGCTCCCCTGTAGCGGATTCCTACGAGCAGTACTTC. It is translated as CASSPVADSYEQYF. The chain carries TRBV18 and TRBJ2-7; the D gene is possibly TRBD2 (6 bases). Germline CDR1 and CDR2: KGHSH and LQKENI. V was pared by 6 bases and J by 1 base, with 13 bases between. The CDR3 has 14 amino acids.

The chain has TRBV7-6 and TRBJ2-3; TRBD2 aligns across 9 bases. The germline gives CDR1 SGHVS, CDR2 FNYEAQ. The J segment lost 2 bases and the V segment lost 6 bases, leaving 3 bases of the junction unmatched. The CDR3 runs to 14 residues. The CDR3 DNA sequence: TGTGCCAGCAGGGGACTAGCACACACAGATACGCAGTATTTT. Its protein is CASRGLAHTDTQYF.

This chain links TRBV29-1 with TRBJ2-7, with unresolved D. This CDR3 contains 13 residues. The ends were cut back, 0 bases at V and 0 bases at J, with 6 bases in the middle. The germline V gene has CDR1 SQVTM and CDR2 ANQGSEA. The CDR3 DNA sequence: TGCAGCGTTGAAGACCAATTCTCCTACGAGCAGTACTTC. It yields the protein CSVEDQFSYEQYF.

The chain links TRBV4-3 to TRBJ2-7, with TRBD1 identical over 7 bases. The germline CDR1 and CDR2 sequences are LGHNA and YSLEER. V lost 3 bases to trimming and J lost 8 bases; unmatched junction nucleotides: 7. CDR3 length: 13 residues. CDR3: CASSQVEGGKQYF. In nucleotides, the CDR3 is TGCGCCAGCAGCCAGGTAGAAGGGGGCAAGCAGTACTTC.

V gene TRBV28 combines with J gene TRBJ2-7, with TRBD1 matching 7 bases. The ends lost 6 bases at V and 5 bases at J; junction bases unmatched: 7. This CDR3 comprises 13 residues. The V gene's germline CDR1 is MDHEN and CDR2 SYDVKM. CDR3 DNA sequence: TGTGCCAGCAGGGAACAGGGGTTCCACGAGCAGTACTTC. This sequence encodes CASREQGFHEQYF.

This clonotype turned up a few times. The chain has TRBV4-3 and TRBJ2-5; 8 nucleotides line up with TRBD1. The CDR3 consists of 16 residues. The V gene's germline CDR1 is LGHNA and CDR2 YSLEER. The V segment lost 0 bases and the J segment 5 bases; nucleotides outside the gene matches: 8. CDR3 bases: TGCGCCAGCAGCCAAGATAGCAGGGGGCCAGGGGAGACCCAGTACTTC. It translates to CASSQDSRGPGETQYF.

The chain couples TRBV7-6 to TRBJ1-4, with TRBD1 identical over 7 bases. The CDR3 sequence is 15 residues long. The V segment lost 5 bases and the J segment 6 bases; nucleotides outside the gene matches: 9. The V gene's germline CDR1 is SGHVS and CDR2 FNYEAQ. CDR3 sequence reads: CASSDATTGHEKLFF. The CDR3 DNA reads TGTGCCAGCAGCGACGCAACGACAGGGCATGAAAAACTGTTTTTT.

The V call is TRBV20-1, the J call TRBJ2-3; 8 bases match TRBD2. The V segment lost 3 bases and the J segment 0 bases; nucleotides outside the gene matches: 2. The CDR3 has 14 residues. The V gene's germline CDR1 is DFQATT and CDR2 SNEGSKA (reference sequence). The CDR3 nucleotides read TGCAGTGCTAGGACTAGCGAAAGCACAGATACGCAGTATTTT. Encoded protein: CSARTSESTDTQYF.

About this clonotype: This sequence may be a read error, since a much larger clone differs from it by one base. The chain has TRBV15 and TRBJ2-7, with 8 bases identical to TRBD1. The CDR3 totals 15 residues. Unmatched junction bases numbered 4, after V lost 0 bases and J lost 3 bases. CDR1 and CDR2 (germline): LNHNV, YYDKDF (reference sequence). The CDR3 DNA reads as TGTGCCACCAGCAGAGATATGACAGGGGACTACGAGCAGTACTTC. Translation gives CATSRDMTGDYEQYF.